This TCR beta chain was documented in a study of early T cells in non-severe SARS-CoV-2 infection. Turning to the study itself: Bulk RNA taken from unsorted whole blood was sequenced, leaving chains unpaired.

Study conclusions and caveats: Matching results from VDJdb favored anti-spike CD8 responses, leaving private and CD4 specificities undetected.

Per the germline V gene, CDR1 is SEHNR and CDR2 is FQNEAQ (reference sequence). The CDR3 runs to 14 residues. The ends were cut back, 4 bases at V and 7 bases at J, with 16 bases in the middle. The table lists this clonotype with many counts. Its antigen is as yet unknown. Individual cDNA molecules received unique molecular identifiers during library preparation. One entry per CDR3 protein, called by TCRdb with MiXCR from the 5' RACE reads. The profile shows some 67,000 distinct CDR3 sequences, 9% to 10% of them singletons. This TCR was sampled from an adult who was a healthcare worker with PCR-confirmed SARS-CoV-2 infection or an uninfected control (not recorded which). Source: whole blood, taken at baseline. The chain employs TRBV7-9 and TRBJ1-1; D not resolved. The CDR3: CASSSKAGDLEAFF. DNA of the CDR3: TGTGCCAGCAGCTCCAAGGCAGGTGATCTTGAAGCTTTCTTT.